This T cell receptor (beta chain) was sequenced in a study of blood T cell repertoires in COVID-19. Germline V CDR1 and CDR2: LGHDT, YNNKEL (reference sequence). The CDR3 is 20 residues long. V lost 0 bases to trimming and J lost 0 bases; unmatched junction nucleotides: 13. Assay: immunoSEQ multiplex PCR; the TCRdb copy retains only in-frame clones and omits some. The sample contains about 180,000 clones, roughly nine tenths of which appear only once. Material: peripheral blood. The V call is TRBV3-1 (or the pseudogene TRBV3-2), the J call TRBJ1-4, with TRBD1 identical over 7 bases. The clonotype was recovered from a man aged 18 to 35 who had recovered from COVID-19. The CDR3 nucleotides are TGTGCCAGCAGCCAAGATCTTAGGTGGGACAGAGATGCAACTAATGAAAAACTGTTTTTT. Its translation is CASSQDLRWDRDATNEKLFF.